The 27 T cell receptor beta chains given below trace back to one sample, sequenced in a study of OX40 agonist ivuxolimab in advanced cancers. Measured with immunoSEQ multiplex PCR; TCRdb has only the in-frame clones, and not every one. The data contain tens of thousands of clones, around four fifths of them singletons. Sequenced here: CD4+ or CD8+ T cells sorted from blood, sampled in a trial of the OX40 agonist ivuxolimab. Source of these receptors: an adult with an advanced solid tumor such as melanoma, head and neck, liver or kidney cancer.

The V gene is TRBV5-1, the J gene TRBJ2-6; D perhaps matches TRBD1 (6 bases). The germline gives CDR1 SGHRS, CDR2 YFSETQ. This CDR3 has 18 residues. Between the trimmed V and J ends, which lost 3 bases and 0 bases, there was a span of 16 bases. Written as DNA, the CDR3 is TGCGCCAGCAGCTGGAACCAATGGACAGACTCTGGGGCCAACGTCCTGACTTTC. Translating gives CASSWNQWTDSGANVLTF.

The DNA for the CDR3 is TGCAGCGTCGTTACCGGGACAGGGGACCAAGAGACCCAGTACTTC. This sequence encodes CSVVTGTGDQETQYF. The chain employs TRBV29-1 and TRBJ2-5; 10 bases align to TRBD1. The CDR3 is made up of 15 amino acids. Looked up from germline, CDR1 is SQVTM and CDR2 is ANQGSEA. V trimming: 6 bases; J trimming: 0 bases; junction bases outside the gene matches: 7. Drawing the rest from reference TRBV29-1 and TRBJ2-5, the complete variable domain is SAVISQKPSRDICQRGTSLTIQCQVDSQVTMMFWYRQQPGQSLTLIATANQGSEATYESGFVIDKFPISRPNLTFSTLTVSNMSPEDSSIYLCSVVTGTGDQETQYFGPGTRLLVL.

The genes are TRBV7-6 and TRBJ1-5; 8 bases line up with TRBD1. CDR1 SGHVS and CDR2 FNYEAQ come from the germline V gene. J lost 4 bases, V lost 5 bases, and 7 bases had no gene match. This CDR3 has 15 amino acids. The CDR3 DNA follows: TGTGCCAGCAGCCAAGGACAGGGCGGGAATCAGCCCCAGCATTTT. As protein: CASSQGQGGNQPQHF. The variable domain in full, with the rest retrieved from reference TRBV7-6 and TRBJ1-5, is GAGVSQSPRYKVTKRGQDVALRCDPISGHVSLYWYRQALGQGPEFLTYFNYEAQQDKSGLPNDRFSAERPEGSISTLTIQRTEQRDSAMYRCASSQGQGGNQPQHFGDGTRLSIL.

The rearrangement uses TRBV6-5 and TRBJ2-1, with D maybe TRBD2 (6 bases). Trimming removed 2 bases at V and 4 bases at J, with 9 bases between. This CDR3 is 14 amino acids long. The V gene's germline CDR1 is MNHEY and CDR2 SVGAGI. This chain's CDR3 is CASSYAGLYNEQFF. CDR3 nucleotides: TGTGCCAGCAGTTACGCGGGGCTGTACAATGAGCAGTTCTTC.

This chain links TRBV4-2 with TRBJ1-5; D not certain. The V and J ends lost 0 bases and 4 bases respectively, with 1 base between them. This CDR3 spans 12 amino acids. The germline CDR1 and CDR2 sequences are LGHNA and YNFKEQ. The CDR3, as DNA: TGTGCCAGCAGCCAAGATAATCAGCCCCAGCATTTT. It translates to CASSQDNQPQHF.

This clone was seen only once. This chain connects TRBV7-2 to TRBJ2-5, with a possible D match to TRBD1 (5 bases). The CDR3 has 13 residues. CDR1 SGHTA and CDR2 FQGNSA come from the germline V gene. V lost 5 bases and J 6 bases, leaving 13 bases between the germline ends. This CDR3 is CASSKGHEKTQYF. The DNA of the CDR3 is TGTGCCAGCAGCAAAGGACATGAAAAGACCCAGTACTTC.

The chain combines TRBV6-5 with TRBJ2-1, with no clear D. V was trimmed by 2 bases and J by 8 bases, leaving 13 bases between them. CDR1 is MNHEY and CDR2 is SVGAGI in the germline V gene. There are 14 residues in the CDR3. The CDR3 coding sequence is TGTGCCAGCAGTTACGGAGAGGTCCTGGATGAGCAGTTCTTC. It encodes CASSYGEVLDEQFF.

The chain couples TRBV18 to TRBJ2-7; possible D gene TRBD2, 5 bases. The CDR3 covers 15 residues. The germline CDR1 and CDR2 sequences are KGHSH and LQKENI. The ends were cut back, 3 bases at V and 4 bases at J, with 16 bases in the middle. CDR3 nucleotides: TGTGCCAGCTCACCGGCGAGGGTTAAGTGGTACGAGCAGTACTTC. It codes for CASSPARVKWYEQYF.

The J gene is TRBJ2-7, the V gene TRBV7-2; D possibly corresponds to TRBD2 (6 bases). The CDR3 extends over 16 amino acids. Germline V gene lookup returns CDR1 SGHTA and CDR2 FQGNSA. V lost 1 base and J 2 bases, leaving 15 bases between the germline ends. CDR3 sequence (DNA): TGTGCCAGCAGCTTAGTGGTCGGGAGCGAACCCTACGAGCAGTACTTC. Residues: CASSLVVGSEPYEQYF.

This chain links TRBV28 with TRBJ1-1; unclear D gene. The CDR3 spans 15 residues. Germline loops: CDR1 MDHEN, CDR2 SYDVKM. Trimming cost V 7 bases and J 0 bases, with 15 bases left between them. The CDR3 DNA reads as TGTGCCAGCACCATCCTAGAGAGTATGAACACTGAAGCTTTCTTT. This translates into CASTILESMNTEAFF.

The chain joins TRBV6-1 to TRBJ2-1; the D gene is possibly TRBD2 (5 bases). V was shortened by 10 bases and J by 0 bases, with 13 bases between the two germline ends. The CDR3 loop spans 14 amino acids. Per the germline V gene, CDR1 is MNHNS and CDR2 is SASEGT. CDR3 in amino acids: CATRGRGSYNEQFF. CDR3 in DNA: TGTGCCACTCGCGGACGGGGCTCCTACAATGAGCAGTTCTTC.

The chain carries TRBV7-2 and TRBJ1-6, with 7 bases fitting TRBD1. The length of the CDR3 is 16 residues. Trimming at V came to 5 bases and at J to 6 bases, leaving 10 bases not matched to a gene. Germline V lookup: CDR1 SGHTA, CDR2 FQGNSA. Here the CDR3 reads CASSLRQGFANSPLHF. In DNA, the CDR3 is TGTGCCAGCAGCCTCAGACAGGGATTCGCTAATTCACCCCTCCACTTT.

The V gene is TRBV2, the J gene TRBJ1-1; D perhaps matches TRBD1 (5 bases). Germline CDR1 is SNHLY and CDR2 is FYNNEI. Trimming left V 6 bases short and J 7 bases short, with 12 bases between. CDR3 size: 12 residues. In DNA, the CDR3 is TGTGCCAGCAGCCTGAGGGGCCATGAAGCTTTCTTT. Translated: CASSLRGHEAFF.

The rearrangement uses TRBV25-1 and TRBJ1-1, with a tentative D call TRBD1 (6 bases). V was shortened by 2 bases and J by 1 base, with 14 bases between the two germline ends. The V gene's germline CDR1 is MGHDK and CDR2 SYGVNS. The CDR3 covers 16 residues. CDR3 amino acids: CASSEGRTGRNTEAFF. The CDR3 bases are TGTGCCAGCAGTGAAGGTCGTACAGGGAGGAACACTGAAGCTTTCTTT.

This clone rates as medium-sized. The rearrangement links TRBV11-3 to TRBJ2-7; 9 nucleotides agree with TRBD1. After removal of 5 bases from V and 6 bases from J, the junction contained 5 bases not matched to a gene. This CDR3 has 13 amino acids. Germline lookup yields CDR1 SGHNT and CDR2 YENEEA. The CDR3 DNA reads as TGTGCCAGCAGCGTGGACAGGGGATCCGAGCAGTACTTC. Translating gives CASSVDRGSEQYF.

A single count supports this clone. This CDR3 reads CASSELPPRSYEQYF. The CDR3 DNA is TGTGCCAGCAGTGAACTCCCGCCTCGCTCCTACGAGCAGTACTTC. V is TRBV2 and J is TRBJ2-7; no reliable D call. The CDR3 runs 15 residues. Trimming pared 2 bases from V and 0 bases from J, leaving 11 bases between. Germline values: CDR1 SNHLY, CDR2 FYNNEI.

This clone was counted a single time. The V and J genes are TRBV7-6 and TRBJ2-5, with 9 bases fitting TRBD1. CDR1 is SGHVS and CDR2 is FNYEAQ in the germline V gene. The CDR3 loop spans 17 amino acids. J lost 5 bases, V lost 1 base, and 11 bases had no gene match. The CDR3 region is CASSLGPQTGTGETQYF. The CDR3 DNA is TGTGCCAGCAGCTTAGGTCCCCAGACAGGGACAGGGGAGACCCAGTACTTC.

The genes are TRBV4-1 and TRBJ2-3; 13 bases are a match to TRBD2. In germline, CDR1 is MGHRA, CDR2 YSYEKL. The junction had 16 bases not matched to a gene; V was cut back by 4 bases and J by 6 bases. The CDR3 is made up of 19 amino acids. The CDR3, as DNA: TGCGCCAGCAGCCTGCTACCCCCATGGACTAGCGGGAGTCGGGATACGCAGTATTTT. Translating it yields CASSLLPPWTSGSRDTQYF.

V gene TRBV4-1 combines with J gene TRBJ2-5; D is possibly TRBD2 (6 bases). The CDR3 is 17 residues long. The V end lost 3 bases, the J end lost 5 bases, and 22 bases lay between the germline ends. Germline CDR1 is MGHRA and CDR2 is YSYEKL. The CDR3 region has the DNA TGCGCCAGCAGCCAGCAAACCACCCGGGACTCGTGGGAGACCCAGTACTTC. This encodes CASSQQTTRDSWETQYF.

This clone was recorded once. V usage is TRBV10-2 and J usage is TRBJ2-7; D gene ambiguous. Germline lookup yields CDR1 WSHSY and CDR2 SAAADI. The CDR3 extends over 13 amino acids. Trimming took 2 bases from V and 3 from J, leaving 8 bases between them. Here the CDR3 reads CASSETTDYEQYF. CDR3 nucleotides: TGCGCCAGCAGTGAGACTACTGACTACGAGCAGTACTTC.

V gene TRBV28 combines with J gene TRBJ2-1; 11 positions agree with TRBD2. The CDR3 has 18 amino acids. V trimming: 3 bases; J trimming: 5 bases; junction bases outside the gene matches: 12. Germline V gives CDR1 MDHEN, CDR2 SYDVKM. The CDR3 coding sequence is TGTGCCAGCAGTTTGTTAGGCTTAGCGGGAGGGTACCACAATGAGCAGTTCTTC. Protein sequence: CASSLLGLAGGYHNEQFF.

In DNA, the CDR3 is TGTGCCTTGGGTACCGGGGACAGGGTAAACGAGCAGTACTTC. It specifies CALGTGDRVNEQYF. This chain joins TRBV30 and TRBJ2-7; 9 bases are shared with TRBD1. J lost 5 bases, V lost 7 bases, and 12 bases had no gene match. This CDR3 has 14 amino acids. CDR1 and CDR2 (germline): GTSNPN, SVGIG (reference sequence).

The rearrangement uses TRBV19 and TRBJ1-6; the match to TRBD1 covers 7 bases. From germline, CDR1 is LNHDA and CDR2 SQIVND (reference sequence). Germline trimming cut 6 bases from V and 10 bases from J; bases unmatched to any gene: 9. The CDR3 runs to 14 residues. CDR3 nucleotides: TGTGCCAGTAGGACACAGGGGTTCGGCTCACCCCTCCACTTT. It is translated as CASRTQGFGSPLHF.

The rearrangement links TRBV7-9 to TRBJ2-1, with 8 bases identical to TRBD2. The V gene's germline CDR1 is SEHNR and CDR2 FQNEAQ (reference sequence). The junction had 5 bases not matched to a gene; V was cut back by 5 bases and J by 5 bases. The CDR3 totals 14 residues. In DNA, the CDR3 is TGTGCCAGCAGCCGTAGCGGGAAAAACAATGAGCAGTTCTTC. It translates to CASSRSGKNNEQFF. Complete variable domain (other parts from reference TRBV7-9 and TRBJ2-1): DTGVSQNPRHKITKRGQNVTFRCDPISEHNRLYWYRQTLGQGPEFLTYFQNEAQLEKSRLLSDRFSAERPKGSFSTLEIQRTEQGDSAMYLCASSRSGKNNEQFFGPGTRLTVL.

With regard to this clone: Sequence at one end of the junction differs from germline and may be a read error. The rearrangement uses TRBV7-7 and TRBJ2-7; possible D gene TRBD2, 6 bases. The CDR3 length is 14 residues. The V gene's germline CDR1 is SSHAT and CDR2 FNYEAQ (reference sequence). CDR3 DNA sequence: TGTGCTAGCAGCTTAAAGGAGGGGCCCTACGAGCAGTACTTC. Translation gives CASSLKEGPYEQYF.

This rearrangement joins TRBV7-9 to TRBJ2-4, with D possibly TRBD2 on 6 matching bases. The germline V and J ends were trimmed by 5 bases and 9 bases, with 8 bases remaining between them. Germline values: CDR1 SEHNR, CDR2 FQNEAQ (reference sequence). The CDR3 spans 11 residues. The CDR3 sequence: CASSRESIQYF. The CDR3 coding sequence is TGTGCCAGCAGCCGGGAGTCCATTCAGTACTTC.

This clone was picked up a small number of times. This chain connects TRBV7-8 to TRBJ1-1; D might be TRBD1 (5 bases). The CDR3 loop spans 13 amino acids. The germline V gene encodes CDR1 SGHVS and CDR2 FQNEAQ. V lost 5 bases, J lost 4 bases, and 11 bases lay in between. CDR3 sequence: CASSRRGSTEAFF. The CDR3, as DNA: TGTGCCAGCAGCAGGCGGGGGAGCACTGAAGCTTTCTTT.